This T cell receptor beta chain was identified during a study of control samples from healthy donors and cancer patients. This clone is a singleton in its sample. Produced via immunoSEQ multiplex PCR; TCRdb's table is partial and in-frame only. The sample has 150,000 or so clones, 93% seen once. This TCR came from a man younger than 35 in good health. Specimen: blood.

The CDR3 coding sequence is TGTGCCAGCAGCTTGGACAGTTCCGGGCCCCAGCATTTT. Translation: CASSLDSSGPQHF. The J gene is TRBJ1-5, the V gene TRBV5-6, with D unresolved. The CDR3 has 13 amino acids. CDR1 SGHDT and CDR2 YYEEEE come from the germline V gene. Deletions cut 0 bases from V and 9 bases from J, with 10 bases between.